Below, 26 T cell receptor beta chains from the same sample are listed, as sequenced in a study of cytomegalovirus exposure and HLA in healthy donors. Use of 60 Vbeta and 13 Jbeta primers characterized the PCR. Clones were read by immunoSEQ multiplex PCR, and TCRdb kept only the in-frame ones, dropping some. The sample records around 190,000 clones, about 80% being singletons. The sequenced sample consisted of PBMCs. These receptors were collected from a man aged 55 to 70 in good health and CMV-seronegative.

The rearrangement joins TRBV6-5 to TRBJ2-6, with 7 nucleotides matching TRBD1. V gave up 6 bases and J gave up 4 bases; unmatched junction bases: 6. Germline CDR1 and CDR2: MNHEY and SVGAGI. The CDR3 has 15 residues. The CDR3 DNA sequence: TGTGCCAGCAGCATAACAGGGGACGGGGCCAACGTCCTGACTTTC. It encodes CASSITGDGANVLTF.

This chain links TRBV10-3 with TRBJ1-4; TRBD1 matches 8 bases. CDR1 is ENHRY, CDR2 SYGVKD, per germline. V lost 4 bases to trimming and J lost 0 bases; unmatched junction nucleotides: 7. This CDR3 spans 17 amino acids. The CDR3 loop reads CAISVDRAGATNEKLFF. The CDR3 DNA reads TGTGCCATCAGTGTGGACAGGGCAGGGGCAACTAATGAAAAACTGTTTTTT.

This chain uses TRBV7-6 with TRBJ2-1; 15 bases are shared with TRBD2. CDR1 and CDR2 from the germline V gene are SGHVS and FNYEAQ. The CDR3 loop spans 15 amino acids. Trimming took 5 bases from V and 12 from J; bases not matched to a gene: 8. CDR3: CASSLGLAGGVGQFF. The CDR3 DNA reads as TGTGCCAGCAGCCTTGGACTAGCGGGAGGGGTTGGGCAGTTCTTC.

This chain uses TRBV19 with TRBJ1-5; a possible D gene is TRBD1 (5 bases). V dropped 7 bases and J dropped 5 bases, with 12 bases sitting between them. Germline-derived CDR1 and CDR2 are LNHDA and SQIVND (reference sequence). The CDR3 has 13 residues. The DNA for the CDR3 is TGTGCCAGTAAACGGCAGGGCTATCAGCCCCAGCATTTT. Protein: CASKRQGYQPQHF. The full variable domain, in which reference TRBV19 and TRBJ1-5 provide the parts outside the CDR3, is DGGITQSPKYLFRKEGQNVTLSCEQNLNHDAMYWYRQDPGQGLRLIYYSQIVNDFQKGDIAEGYSVSREKKESFPLTVTSAQKNPTAFYLCASKRQGYQPQHFGDGTRLSIL.

The chain employs TRBV9 and TRBJ2-1; 7 bases are a match to TRBD2. Trimming took 4 bases from V and 2 from J; bases not matched to a gene: 9. CDR1 is SGDLS and CDR2 is YYNGEE in the germline V gene. This CDR3 region has 16 residues. CDR3 protein: CASSPTVSGTYNEQFF. The CDR3 region has the DNA TGTGCCAGCAGCCCAACCGTCAGCGGGACCTACAATGAGCAGTTCTTC.

The rearrangement joins TRBV27 to TRBJ2-5, with 9 bases lining up with TRBD1. Trimming took 7 bases from V and 5 from J; bases not matched to a gene: 5. The CDR3 covers 13 residues. Germline CDR1 MNHEY, CDR2 SMNVEV (reference sequence). CDR3 amino acids: CASNRGPGETQYF. The CDR3 nucleotides read TGTGCCAGCAACAGGGGGCCCGGGGAGACCCAGTACTTC.

This sequence joins TRBV2 and TRBJ2-5; 10 nucleotides agree with TRBD2. The CDR3 loop spans 16 amino acids. Germline V CDR1 and CDR2: SNHLY, FYNNEI. J lost 5 bases, V lost 6 bases, and 12 bases had no gene match. CDR3 in DNA: TGTGCCAGCAGATCCTTCCAAGCGGGGGGGCTCGAGACCCAGTACTTC. This sequence encodes CASRSFQAGGLETQYF.

The V call is TRBV30, the J call TRBJ1-2; D is uncertain. The germline gives CDR1 GTSNPN, CDR2 SVGIG (reference sequence). The CDR3 is 12 amino acids. V lost 5 bases, J lost 1 base, and 8 bases lay in between. The DNA for the CDR3 is TGTGCCTGGGCGGCAGTTAACTATGGCTACACCTTC. This encodes CAWAAVNYGYTF.

This chain links TRBV5-1 with TRBJ2-7, with D uncertain. V dropped 4 bases and J dropped 3 bases, with 17 bases sitting between them. The CDR3 consists of 15 residues. Germline CDR1 and CDR2: SGHRS and YFSETQ. DNA of the CDR3: TGCGCCAGCAGCCCGTCGCCAGGCCGGTTCTACGAGCAGTACTTC. This encodes CASSPSPGRFYEQYF.

The V call is TRBV30, the J call TRBJ2-3, with a weak D call TRBD2 (6 bases). There are 16 residues in the CDR3. The V and J ends lost 1 base and 1 base respectively, with 15 bases between them. From germline, CDR1 is GTSNPN and CDR2 SVGIG (reference sequence). CDR3 loop: CAWSAGGGFGTDTQYF. In DNA, the CDR3 is TGTGCCTGGAGTGCCGGGGGAGGTTTCGGCACAGATACGCAGTATTTT.

The gene calls are TRBV2 and TRBJ1-4; TRBD1 matches 7 bases. Germline-derived CDR1 and CDR2 are SNHLY and FYNNEI. J was trimmed by 5 bases and V by 1 base; bases with no gene match: 7. This CDR3 is built from 16 residues. CDR3 residues: CASSEGLGGNNEKLFF. The CDR3 DNA is TGTGCCAGCAGTGAAGGTTTAGGGGGCAACAATGAAAAACTGTTTTTT.

The V and J genes are TRBV28 and TRBJ1-4; 7 bases agree with TRBD1. Germline lookup yields CDR1 MDHEN and CDR2 SYDVKM. There are 13 residues in the CDR3. With V trimmed by 6 bases and J by 7 bases, 5 bases remained unmatched. CDR3 residues: CASSRGQFEKLFF. CDR3 bases: TGTGCCAGCAGCCGGGGACAGTTTGAAAAACTGTTTTTT.

The genes are TRBV13 and TRBJ1-2; no firm D call. The CDR3 contains 13 residues. CDR1 and CDR2 (germline): PRHDT, FYEKMQ (reference sequence). V shed 0 bases and J shed 8 bases, with 10 bases lying between them. CDR3 region: CASSLGRLGGYTF. The CDR3 DNA is TGTGCCAGCAGCTTAGGACGTCTTGGCGGCTACACCTTC.

This chain links TRBV2 with TRBJ2-7; D might be TRBD1 (6 bases). The CDR3 is 14 residues long. From germline, CDR1 is SNHLY and CDR2 FYNNEI. V was shortened by 2 bases and J by 0 bases, with 8 bases between the two germline ends. The CDR3 nucleotides read TGTGCCAGCAGTGAATTGGGGGCCTCCTACGAGCAGTACTTC. Amino acid sequence: CASSELGASYEQYF.

For the CDR3, the DNA is TGCGCCAGCAGAGGGGGCCTCGGGAGTCAAGAGACCCAGTACTTC. Its translation is CASRGGLGSQETQYF. The chain links TRBV5-1 to TRBJ2-5, with D maybe TRBD1 (7 bases). The V end was cut by 5 bases, the J end by 2 bases, with 16 bases between. Germline-derived CDR1 and CDR2 are SGHRS and YFSETQ. The CDR3 has 15 amino acids.

The chain employs TRBV30 and TRBJ1-1; 8 bases align to TRBD1. The CDR3 is made up of 13 amino acids. Per the germline V gene, CDR1 is GTSNPN and CDR2 is SVGIG (reference sequence). Unmatched junction bases numbered 8, after V lost 5 bases and J lost 6 bases. CDR3 amino acids: CAWAQGQVSEAFF. Written as DNA, the CDR3 is TGTGCCTGGGCCCAGGGACAGGTTTCTGAAGCTTTCTTT.

This chain joins TRBV7-2 and TRBJ2-3; 11 bases fit TRBD1. Trimming at V came to 5 bases and at J to 4 bases, leaving 5 bases not matched to a gene. Germline V CDR1 and CDR2: SGHTA, FQGNSA. The CDR3 is made up of 15 amino acids. In DNA form, the CDR3 reads TGTGCCAGCAGCCCGGACAGGGGGCAGGCAGATACGCAGTATTTT. It codes for CASSPDRGQADTQYF.

The CDR3 sequence is CASSEGLAGEETQYF. CDR3 nucleotide sequence: TGTGCCAGCAGCGAGGGACTAGCGGGAGAAGAGACCCAGTACTTC. This chain joins TRBV5-8 and TRBJ2-5; 14 positions match TRBD2. CDR1 and CDR2 (germline): SGHTS, YDEGEE. The length of the CDR3 is 15 residues. The ends lost 4 bases at V and 3 bases at J; junction bases unmatched: 2.

The genes are TRBV2 and TRBJ2-1, with D possibly TRBD1 on 6 matching bases. The CDR3 spans 13 residues. Trimming took off 6 bases at V and 6 bases at J, with 12 bases between the two ends. CDR1 is SNHLY and CDR2 is FYNNEI in the germline V gene. The CDR3 region is CASSIQGFNEQFF. The CDR3 DNA follows: TGTGCCAGCAGCATACAGGGTTTCAATGAGCAGTTCTTC.

The chain links TRBV28 to TRBJ2-3, with D possibly being TRBD2 (6 bases). With 3 bases removed from V and 2 bases from J, the gap between germline ends came to 12 bases. The CDR3 is 15 residues long. The germline gives CDR1 MDHEN, CDR2 SYDVKM. The CDR3 bases are TGTGCCAGCAGTTTCTTGCGGGACCCCACAGATACGCAGTATTTT. It specifies CASSFLRDPTDTQYF.

The chain combines TRBV27 with TRBJ2-5; TRBD2 matches at 13 bases. TRBJ2-7 explains the end of the DNA better; the J call may be wrong. CDR1 and CDR2 (germline): MNHEY, SMNVEV (reference sequence). The CDR3 spans 15 residues. The CDR3 bases are TGTGCCAGCAGTTCCCGACTAGCGGGAGGAGACGAGCAGTACTTC. This encodes CASSSRLAGGDEQYF.

The chain employs TRBV7-9 and TRBJ2-3; weak D call: TRBD2 (5 bases). CDR1 and CDR2 from the germline V gene are SEHNR and FQNEAQ (reference sequence). The CDR3 is made up of 14 amino acids. V lost 0 bases, J lost 4 bases, and 8 bases lay in between. The CDR3 DNA reads TGTGCCAGCAGCTTAGCTAGCGTGGCAGATACGCAGTATTTT. This encodes CASSLASVADTQYF.

The chain combines TRBV4-3 with TRBJ2-7; D remains ambiguous. The CDR3 runs to 12 residues. Trimming took off 1 base at V and 8 bases at J, with 9 bases between the two ends. Per the germline V gene, CDR1 is LGHNA and CDR2 is YSLEER. DNA for the CDR3: TGCGCCAGCAGCCAAGGATCGAGGAAGCAGTACTTC. This translates into CASSQGSRKQYF.

V and J are TRBV5-1 and TRBJ1-1; TRBD1 might be the D (6 bases). V lost 4 bases and J 2 bases, leaving 18 bases between the germline ends. The CDR3 is 16 amino acids. Germline CDR1 is SGHRS and CDR2 is YFSETQ. CDR3 bases: TGCGCCAGCAGCCCGGGCGAGGGGGTGATCAACACTGAAGCTTTCTTT. Translated: CASSPGEGVINTEAFF. Full variable domain (rest looked up from reference TRBV5-1 and TRBJ1-1): KAGVTQTPRYLIKTRGQQVTLSCSPISGHRSVSWYQQTPGQGLQFLFEYFSETQRNKGNFPGRFSGRQFSNSRSEMNVSTLELGDSALYLCASSPGEGVINTEAFFGQGTRLTVV.

This clone was picked up one time. This chain joins TRBV9 and TRBJ2-5; TRBD2 matches 11 bases. The CDR3 has 17 amino acids. CDR1 and CDR2 from the germline V gene are SGDLS and YYNGEE. Trimming cost V 4 bases and J 0 bases; bases outside gene matches: 8. In nucleotides, the CDR3 is TGTGCCAGCAGCCCCCATGGGGGACTAGCGGACCAAGAGACCCAGTACTTC. Translation gives CASSPHGGLADQETQYF.

The chain links TRBV28 to TRBJ1-5, with TRBD1 as a possible D gene (6 bases). Deletions cut 10 bases from V and 2 bases from J, with 12 bases between. In germline, CDR1 is MDHEN, CDR2 SYDVKM. The CDR3 is made up of 13 amino acids. CDR3 sequence: CAIKQGGNQPQHF. In nucleotides, the CDR3 is TGTGCCATCAAACAGGGAGGCAATCAGCCCCAGCATTTT.